A selection of T cell receptor beta chains follows, all from one sample in a study. The repertoire was sequenced with immunoSEQ multiplex PCR; TCRdb's copy has only in-frame clones and lacks some. The sample lists under 55,000 clones, 85% to 95% occurring once. Sequencing was carried out using PBMCs. The receptor source for this set is a man aged 35 to 55 with rheumatoid arthritis. Each CDR3 is given with its conserved first and last residue. D genes are given only for firm matches.

J	D	V	CDR3
TRBJ2-7	NA	TRBV12-3/TRBV12-4	CASSHYIDEQYF
TRBJ2-7	NA	TRBV12-3/TRBV12-4	CASSPFVEQYF
TRBJ2-3	NA	TRBV5-5	CASSPRTASTDTQYF
TRBJ2-7	TRBD1	TRBV29-1	CSVEGDREGSYEQYF
TRBJ2-1	TRBD1	TRBV4-3	CASSLRQGVSYNEQFF
TRBJ2-7	TRBD2	TRBV11-3	CASSLGGANYEQYF
TRBJ2-7	NA	TRBV11-2	CASSVDRPYEQYF
TRBJ1-5	NA	TRBV7-2	CASSFSGTSNQPQHF
TRBJ1-4	NA	TRBV5-1	CASSYRENEKLFF
TRBJ1-5	NA	TRBV30	CAWSGESNQPQHF
TRBJ1-5	NA	TRBV3-1/TRBV3-2	CASSPSRGGNQPQHF
TRBJ1-2	NA	TRBV6-5	CASRGRNYGYTF
TRBJ1-1	NA	TRBV5-6	CASSFIGEGTEAFF
TRBJ2-1	NA	TRBV7-8	CASSPWGGSYNEQFF
TRBJ2-1	TRBD2	TRBV28	CASSLAGESNEQFF
TRBJ1-1	NA	TRBV5-6	CASSFPGTEAFF
TRBJ2-3	TRBD2	TRBV19	CASSITSGDTDTQYF
TRBJ1-2	NA	TRBV5-6	CASSLVRAYGYTF